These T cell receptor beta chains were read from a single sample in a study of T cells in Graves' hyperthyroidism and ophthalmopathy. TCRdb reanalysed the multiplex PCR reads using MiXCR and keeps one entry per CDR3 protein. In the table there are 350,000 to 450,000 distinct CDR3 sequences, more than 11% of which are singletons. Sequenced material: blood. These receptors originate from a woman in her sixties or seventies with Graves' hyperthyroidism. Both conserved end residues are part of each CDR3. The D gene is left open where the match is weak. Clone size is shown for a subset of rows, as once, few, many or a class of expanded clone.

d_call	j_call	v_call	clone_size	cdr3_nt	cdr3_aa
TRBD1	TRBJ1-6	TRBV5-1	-	TGCGCCAGCAGCACGGGGACAGGGGCGAATTCACCCCTCCACTTT	CASSTGTGANSPLHF
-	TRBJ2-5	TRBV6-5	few	TGTGCCAGCAGTTACTCGATTATTACGCGGGAAGAGACCCAGCACTTC	CASSYSIITREETQHF
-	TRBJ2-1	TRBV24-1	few	TGTGCCACCAGTGATTTGAACGTCGGGGAGCAGTTCTTC	CATSDLNVGEQFF
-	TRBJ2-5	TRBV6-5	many	TGTGCCAGCAGTTACGGGGTCAGGGTGGGACAAGAGACCCAGTACTTC	CASSYGVRVGQETQYF
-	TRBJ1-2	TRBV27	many	TGTGCCAGCAGTTTAGGAGGGGGAGTTCGGGGCTACACCTTC	CASSLGGGVRGYTF
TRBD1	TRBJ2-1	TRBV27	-	TGTGCCAGCAGTTTAAACAGGGGAGAGCAGTTCTTC	CASSLNRGEQFF
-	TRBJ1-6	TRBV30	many	TGTGCCTGGAGGGGGCTCAGCGGGGGTTATAATTCACCCCTCCACTTT	CAWRGLSGGYNSPLHF
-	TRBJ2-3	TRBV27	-	TGTGCCAGCAGTTTCTTCGGGAGTGGTACGCAGTATTTT	CASSFFGSGTQYF
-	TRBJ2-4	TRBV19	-	TGTGCCAGTAGACCAATGGGTTCAGGGGGGCTAGCCAAAAACATTCAGTACTTC	CASRPMGSGGLAKNIQYF
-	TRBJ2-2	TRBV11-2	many	TGTGCCAGCAGCCCCACGGTCCTGAACACCGGGGAGCTGTTTTTT	CASSPTVLNTGELFF
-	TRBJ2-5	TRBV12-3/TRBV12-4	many	TGTGCCAGCAGTTTATCGCGGGGAGTAGGTTATGGGACCCAGTACTTC	CASSLSRGVGYGTQYF
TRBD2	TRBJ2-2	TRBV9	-	TGTGCCGGCAGCGGAGGACTAGCGGGCAACACCGGGGAGCTGTTTTTT	CAGSGGLAGNTGELFF
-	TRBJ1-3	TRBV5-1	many	TGCGCCAGCAGCTTGACGGCAAGCTCTGGAAACACCATATATTTT	CASSLTASSGNTIYF
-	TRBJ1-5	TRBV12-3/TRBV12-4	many	TGTGCCAGCAGTTTCCGCCGGGGTCAGCCCCAGCATTTT	CASSFRRGQPQHF
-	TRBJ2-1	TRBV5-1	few	TGCGCCAGCAGCTTGGCCGGGGAAGTCTACAATGAGCAGTTCTTC	CASSLAGEVYNEQFF
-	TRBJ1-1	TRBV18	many	TGTGCCAGCTCACCCGGGTCCATCAGGTTTGAAGCTTTCTTT	CASSPGSIRFEAFF
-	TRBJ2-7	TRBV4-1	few	TGCGCCAGCAGCCAGGCCACTAACCGGTTGGACGAGCAGTACTTC	CASSQATNRLDEQYF